This paragraph reports one T cell receptor (beta chain). TCRdb's table, derived via immunoSEQ multiplex PCR, lists solely in-frame clones and lacks some. The sample shows hundreds of thousands of clones, more than 70% of them seen only once. This sample was taken from a study of shared T cell receptors in the human thymus. CDR1 is SGHRS, CDR2 YFSETQ, per germline. V lost 1 base and J lost 3, with 14 bases in between. The CDR3 has 16 residues. These same records also appear under a second study, on human thymus T cells.

This sequence joins TRBV5-1 and TRBJ2-1, with D possibly TRBD2 on 5 matching bases. The receptor comes from a boy younger than two with a congenital heart defect. Sequencing used thymocytes. CDR3 sequence (DNA): TGCGCCAGCAGCTTGTATAACCTCGAGGGCTACAATGAGCAGTTCTTC. Its protein product is CASSLYNLEGYNEQFF. Using reference TRBV5-1 and TRBJ2-1 for the parts outside the CDR3, the full variable domain is KAGVTQTPRYLIKTRGQQVTLSCSPISGHRSVSWYQQTPGQGLQFLFEYFSETQRNKGNFPGRFSGRQFSNSRSEMNVSTLELGDSALYLCASSLYNLEGYNEQFFGPGTRLTVL.